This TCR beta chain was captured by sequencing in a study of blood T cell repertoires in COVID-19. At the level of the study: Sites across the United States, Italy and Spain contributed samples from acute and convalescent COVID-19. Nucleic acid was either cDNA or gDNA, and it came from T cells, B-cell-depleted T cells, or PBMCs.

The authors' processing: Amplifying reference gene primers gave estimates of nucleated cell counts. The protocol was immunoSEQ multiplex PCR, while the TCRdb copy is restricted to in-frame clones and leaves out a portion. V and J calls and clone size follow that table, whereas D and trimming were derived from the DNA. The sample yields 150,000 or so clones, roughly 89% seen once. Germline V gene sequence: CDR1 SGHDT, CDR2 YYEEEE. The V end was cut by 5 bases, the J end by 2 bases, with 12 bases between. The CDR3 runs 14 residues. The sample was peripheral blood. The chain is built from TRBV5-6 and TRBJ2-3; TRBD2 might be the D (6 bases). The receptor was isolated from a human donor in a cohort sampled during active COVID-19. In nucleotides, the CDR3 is TGTGCCAGCAGTCCCGGGGGAATCACAGATACGCAGTATTTT. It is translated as CASSPGGITDTQYF.